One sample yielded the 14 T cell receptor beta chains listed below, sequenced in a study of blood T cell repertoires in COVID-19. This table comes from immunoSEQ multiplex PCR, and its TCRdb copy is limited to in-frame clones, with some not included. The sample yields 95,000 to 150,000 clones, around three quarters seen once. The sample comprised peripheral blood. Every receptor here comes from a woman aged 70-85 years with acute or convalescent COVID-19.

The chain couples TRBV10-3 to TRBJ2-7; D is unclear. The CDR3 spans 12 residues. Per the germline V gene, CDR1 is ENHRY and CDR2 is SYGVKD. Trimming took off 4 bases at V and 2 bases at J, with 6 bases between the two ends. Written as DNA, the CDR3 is TGTGCCATCAGTGGCGGTACCTACGAGCAGTACTTC. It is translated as CAISGGTYEQYF.

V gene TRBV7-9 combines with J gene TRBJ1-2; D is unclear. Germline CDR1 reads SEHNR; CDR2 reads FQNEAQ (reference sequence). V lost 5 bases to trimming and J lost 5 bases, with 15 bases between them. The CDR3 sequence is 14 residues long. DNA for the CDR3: TGTGCCAGCAGCGCCAAACAGCCTGTATATGGCTACACCTTC. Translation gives CASSAKQPVYGYTF.

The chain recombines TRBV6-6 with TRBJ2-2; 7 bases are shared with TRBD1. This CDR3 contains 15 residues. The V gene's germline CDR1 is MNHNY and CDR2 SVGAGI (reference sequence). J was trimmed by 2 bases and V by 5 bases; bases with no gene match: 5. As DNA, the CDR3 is TGTGCCAGCAGTCACAGGGACAGAAACACCGGGGAGCTGTTTTTT. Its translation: CASSHRDRNTGELFF.

The CDR3 coding sequence is TGTGCCAGCAGCCAATCCCCGGGACTAGACATCGCAGATACGCAGTATTTT. Encoded protein: CASSQSPGLDIADTQYF. V usage is TRBV7-8 and J usage is TRBJ2-3; the match to TRBD2 covers 8 bases. Germline V gene data show CDR1 as SGHVS and CDR2 as FQNEAQ. The length of the CDR3 is 17 residues. V gave up 5 bases and J gave up 4 bases; unmatched junction bases: 14.

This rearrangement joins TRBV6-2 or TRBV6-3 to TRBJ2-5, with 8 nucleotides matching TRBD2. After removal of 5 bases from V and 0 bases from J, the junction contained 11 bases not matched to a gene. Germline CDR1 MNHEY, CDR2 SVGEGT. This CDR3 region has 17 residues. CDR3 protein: CASSGQPKRGYQETQYF. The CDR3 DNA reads TGTGCCAGCAGTGGACAGCCTAAGCGGGGGTACCAAGAGACCCAGTACTTC.

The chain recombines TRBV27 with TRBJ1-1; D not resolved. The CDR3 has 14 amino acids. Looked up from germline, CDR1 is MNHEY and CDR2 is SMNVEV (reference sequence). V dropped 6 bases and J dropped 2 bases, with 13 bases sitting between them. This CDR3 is CASSMAGYNTEAFF. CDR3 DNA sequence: TGTGCCAGCAGCATGGCGGGGTATAACACTGAAGCTTTCTTT.

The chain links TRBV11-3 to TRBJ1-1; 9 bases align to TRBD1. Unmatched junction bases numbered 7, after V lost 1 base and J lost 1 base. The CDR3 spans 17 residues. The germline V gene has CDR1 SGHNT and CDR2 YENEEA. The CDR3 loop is CASSLVKQGAGNTEAFF. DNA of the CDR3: TGTGCCAGCAGCTTAGTTAAACAGGGGGCAGGGAACACTGAAGCTTTCTTT.

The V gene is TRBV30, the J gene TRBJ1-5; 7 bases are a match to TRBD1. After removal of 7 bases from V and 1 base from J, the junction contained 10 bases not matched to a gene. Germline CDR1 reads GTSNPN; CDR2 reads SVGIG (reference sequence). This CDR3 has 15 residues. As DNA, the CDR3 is TGTGCCTCACCCGGACAGGAGAGAAGCAATCAGCCCCAGCATTTT. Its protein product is CASPGQERSNQPQHF.

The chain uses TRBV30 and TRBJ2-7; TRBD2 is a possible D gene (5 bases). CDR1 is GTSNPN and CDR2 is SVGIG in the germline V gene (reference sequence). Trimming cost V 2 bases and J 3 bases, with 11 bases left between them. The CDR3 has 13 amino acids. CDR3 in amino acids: CAWSRGGLYEQYF. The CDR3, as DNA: TGTGCCTGGAGTCGTGGAGGCCTCTACGAGCAGTACTTC. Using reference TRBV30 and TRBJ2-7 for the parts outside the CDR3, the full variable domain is SQTIHQWPATLVQPVGSPLSLECTVEGTSNPNLYWYRQAAGRGLQLLFYSVGIGQISSEVPQNLSASRPQDRQFILSSKKLLLSDSGFYLCAWSRGGLYEQYFGPGTRLTVT.

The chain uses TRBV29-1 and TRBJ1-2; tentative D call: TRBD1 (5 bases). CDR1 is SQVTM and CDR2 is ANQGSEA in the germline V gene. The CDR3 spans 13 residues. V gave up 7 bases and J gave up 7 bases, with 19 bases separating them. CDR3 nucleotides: TGCAGCGACCGGAGGGGACGATACGCTGGCTACACCTTC. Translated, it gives CSDRRGRYAGYTF.

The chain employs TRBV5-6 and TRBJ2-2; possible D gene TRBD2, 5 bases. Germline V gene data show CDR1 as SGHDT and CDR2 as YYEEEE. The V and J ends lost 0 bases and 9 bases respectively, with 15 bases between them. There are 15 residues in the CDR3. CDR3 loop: CASSLGPTSTRELFF. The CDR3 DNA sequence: TGTGCCAGCAGCTTGGGTCCTACTAGTACCCGGGAGCTGTTTTTT.

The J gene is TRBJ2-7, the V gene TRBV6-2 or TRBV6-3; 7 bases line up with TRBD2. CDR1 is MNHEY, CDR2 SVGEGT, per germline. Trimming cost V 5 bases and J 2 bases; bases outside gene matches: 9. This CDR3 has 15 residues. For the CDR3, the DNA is TGTGCCAGCAGTAGCTGGAGTCGGGAGGCCTACGAGCAGTACTTC. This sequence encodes CASSSWSREAYEQYF.

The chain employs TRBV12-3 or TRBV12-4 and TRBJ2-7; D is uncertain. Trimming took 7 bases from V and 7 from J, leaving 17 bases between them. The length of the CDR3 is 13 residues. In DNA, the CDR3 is TGTGCCAGCAAGCCCAGCGTAGGCTATGAGCAGTACTTC. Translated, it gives CASKPSVGYEQYF.

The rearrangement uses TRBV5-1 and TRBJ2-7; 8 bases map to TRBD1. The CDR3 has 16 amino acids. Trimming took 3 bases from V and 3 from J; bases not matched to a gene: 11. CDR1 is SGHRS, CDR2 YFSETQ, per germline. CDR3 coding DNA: TGCGCCAGCAGCTCCTGGGACAGGCCCGGTCTCTACGAGCAGTACTTC. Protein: CASSSWDRPGLYEQYF.